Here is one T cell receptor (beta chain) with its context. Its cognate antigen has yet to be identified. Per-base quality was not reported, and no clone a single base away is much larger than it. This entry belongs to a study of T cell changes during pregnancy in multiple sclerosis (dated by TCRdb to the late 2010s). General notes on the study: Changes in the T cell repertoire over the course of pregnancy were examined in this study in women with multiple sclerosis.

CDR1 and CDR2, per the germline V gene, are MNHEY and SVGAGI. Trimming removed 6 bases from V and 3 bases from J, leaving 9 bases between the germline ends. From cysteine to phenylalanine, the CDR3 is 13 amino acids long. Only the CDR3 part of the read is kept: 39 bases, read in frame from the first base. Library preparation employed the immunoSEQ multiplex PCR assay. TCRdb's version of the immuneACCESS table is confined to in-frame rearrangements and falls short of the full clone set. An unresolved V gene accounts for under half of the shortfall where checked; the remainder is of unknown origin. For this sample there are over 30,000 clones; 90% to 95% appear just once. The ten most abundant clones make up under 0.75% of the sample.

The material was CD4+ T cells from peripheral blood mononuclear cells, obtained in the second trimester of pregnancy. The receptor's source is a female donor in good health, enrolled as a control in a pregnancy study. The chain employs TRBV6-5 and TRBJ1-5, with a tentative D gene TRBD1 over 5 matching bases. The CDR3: CASRLTANQPQHF. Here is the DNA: TGTGCCAGCAGACTGACAGCCAATCAGCCCCAGCATTTT.